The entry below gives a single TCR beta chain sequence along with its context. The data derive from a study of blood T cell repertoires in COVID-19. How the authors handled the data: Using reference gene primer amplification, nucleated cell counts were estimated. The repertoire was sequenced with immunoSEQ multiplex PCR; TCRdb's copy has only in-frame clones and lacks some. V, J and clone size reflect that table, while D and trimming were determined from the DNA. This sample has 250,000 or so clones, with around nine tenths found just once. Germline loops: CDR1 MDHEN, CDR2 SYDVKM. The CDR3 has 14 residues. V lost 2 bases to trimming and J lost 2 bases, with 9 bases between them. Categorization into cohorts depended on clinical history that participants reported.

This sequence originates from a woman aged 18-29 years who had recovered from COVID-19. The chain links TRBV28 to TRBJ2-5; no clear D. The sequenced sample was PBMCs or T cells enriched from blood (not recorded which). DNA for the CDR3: TGTGCCAGCAGTTTACAGGCTATTCAAGAGACCCAGTACTTC. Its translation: CASSLQAIQETQYF.